This paragraph covers one TCR beta chain sequence. This entry is derived from a study of cytomegalovirus exposure and HLA in healthy donors. The CDR3 covers 15 residues. Per the germline V gene, CDR1 is KGHSH and CDR2 is LQKENI. Trimming pared 2 bases from V and 2 bases from J, leaving 9 bases between. Researchers ran the PCR with 60 Vbeta and 13 Jbeta primers. This table comes from immunoSEQ multiplex PCR, and its TCRdb copy is limited to in-frame clones, with some not included. The data show more than 75,000 clones, and the top ten clones hold roughly 15%. The chain links TRBV18 to TRBJ2-2, with D perhaps matching TRBD1 (6 bases). The receptor's source is a man aged 50-59 years in good health and CMV-seropositive. Material: PBMCs. The CDR3 region is CASSPRGSNTGELFF. In nucleotides, the CDR3 is TGTGCCAGCTCACCAAGGGGGTCCAACACCGGGGAGCTGTTTTTT.